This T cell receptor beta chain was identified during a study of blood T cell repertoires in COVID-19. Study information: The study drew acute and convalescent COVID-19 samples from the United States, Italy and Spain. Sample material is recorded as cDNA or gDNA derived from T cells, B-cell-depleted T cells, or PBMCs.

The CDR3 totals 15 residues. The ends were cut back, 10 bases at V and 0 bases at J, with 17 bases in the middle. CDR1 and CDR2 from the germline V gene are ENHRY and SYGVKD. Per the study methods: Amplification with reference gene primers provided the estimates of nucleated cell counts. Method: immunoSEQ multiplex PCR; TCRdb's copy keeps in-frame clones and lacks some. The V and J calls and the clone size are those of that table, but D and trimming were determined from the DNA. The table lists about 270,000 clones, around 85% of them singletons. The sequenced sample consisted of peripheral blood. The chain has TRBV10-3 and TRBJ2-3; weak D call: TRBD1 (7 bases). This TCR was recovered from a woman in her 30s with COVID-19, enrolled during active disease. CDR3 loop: CATRGGTASTDTQYF. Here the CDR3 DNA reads TGTGCCACCCGAGGGGGGACAGCTAGCACAGATACGCAGTATTTT.